This TCR beta chain was sequenced in a study of vaccination and CD4 T cells after COVID-19. Background on the study: Participants were vaccinated with two doses, given as either BNT162b2 or mRNA-1273 vaccine. Overlapping SARS-CoV-2, HCoV-NL63, HCoV-OC43 and HCoV-229E spike peptides were used to stimulate cells.

There are a few counts of this clonotype. Its antigen remains unidentified. Treatment defined: approximately 9-day PBMC culture with coronavirus spike peptide pools or control peptides (ViraFEST assay). Researchers collected the unexposed donor's CD4+ T cells before the COVID-19 pandemic (2011-2018). Cultured CD4+ T cell DNA was sequenced using the Oncomine TCR Beta short-read assay. Once CD4+ T cells had been cultured, genomic DNA was extracted from them. TCRdb re-called the PCR reads through MiXCR, storing one row per CDR3 protein. Here the sample spans around 10,000 distinct CDR3 sequences, 28% being singletons. CDR1 is DFQATT and CDR2 is SNEGSKA in the germline V gene (reference sequence). The CDR3 contains 11 residues. Trimming cost V 1 base and J 8 bases, with 8 bases left between them.

Sequencing used CD4+ T cells from blood, cultured in vitro. The sequence was collected from a human donor in good health. The rearrangement links TRBV20-1 to TRBJ1-2; no firm D call. The CDR3 nucleotides read TGCAGTGCTAGAGGGTTTCAAGGCTACACCTTC. It yields the protein CSARGFQGYTF.